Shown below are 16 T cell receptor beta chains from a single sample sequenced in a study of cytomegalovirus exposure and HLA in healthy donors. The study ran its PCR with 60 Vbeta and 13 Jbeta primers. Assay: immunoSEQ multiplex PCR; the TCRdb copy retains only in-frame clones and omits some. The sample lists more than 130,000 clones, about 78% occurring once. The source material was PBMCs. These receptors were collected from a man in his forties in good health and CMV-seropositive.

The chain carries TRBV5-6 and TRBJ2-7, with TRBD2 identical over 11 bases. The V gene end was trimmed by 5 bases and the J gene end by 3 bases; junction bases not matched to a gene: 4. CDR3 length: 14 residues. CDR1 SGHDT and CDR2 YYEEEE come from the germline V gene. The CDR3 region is CASRSSGRFYEQYF. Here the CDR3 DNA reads TGTGCCAGCAGGTCTAGCGGGAGGTTCTACGAGCAGTACTTC.

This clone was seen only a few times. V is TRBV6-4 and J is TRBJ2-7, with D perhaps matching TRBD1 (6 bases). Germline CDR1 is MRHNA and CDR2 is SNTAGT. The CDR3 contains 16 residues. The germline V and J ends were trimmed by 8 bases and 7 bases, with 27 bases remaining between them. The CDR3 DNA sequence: TGTGCCAGCCTTCCGTTGGGGACACCTGATTTTTTAGAGCAGTACTTC. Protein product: CASLPLGTPDFLEQYF.

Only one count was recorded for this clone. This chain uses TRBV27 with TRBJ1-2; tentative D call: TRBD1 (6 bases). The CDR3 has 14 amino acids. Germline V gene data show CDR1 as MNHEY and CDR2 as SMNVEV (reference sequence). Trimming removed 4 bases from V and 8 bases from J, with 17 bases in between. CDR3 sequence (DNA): TGTGCCAGCAGTTCACTCACAGGGCCTGGGGGCTACACCTTC. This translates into CASSSLTGPGGYTF.

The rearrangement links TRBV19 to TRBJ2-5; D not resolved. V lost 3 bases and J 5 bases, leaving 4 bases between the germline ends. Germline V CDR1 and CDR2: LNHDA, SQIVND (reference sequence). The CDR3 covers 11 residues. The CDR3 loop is CASSIAETQYF. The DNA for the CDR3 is TGTGCCAGTAGTATTGCGGAGACCCAGTACTTC. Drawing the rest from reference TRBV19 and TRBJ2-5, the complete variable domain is DGGITQSPKYLFRKEGQNVTLSCEQNLNHDAMYWYRQDPGQGLRLIYYSQIVNDFQKGDIAEGYSVSREKKESFPLTVTSAQKNPTAFYLCASSIAETQYFGPGTRLLVL.

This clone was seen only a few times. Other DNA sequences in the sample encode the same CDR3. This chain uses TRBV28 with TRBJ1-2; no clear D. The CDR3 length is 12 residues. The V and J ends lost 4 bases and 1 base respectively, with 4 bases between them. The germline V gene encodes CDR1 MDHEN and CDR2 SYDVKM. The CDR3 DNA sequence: TGTGCCAGCAGTTACAGTAACTATGGCTACACCTTC. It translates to CASSYSNYGYTF.

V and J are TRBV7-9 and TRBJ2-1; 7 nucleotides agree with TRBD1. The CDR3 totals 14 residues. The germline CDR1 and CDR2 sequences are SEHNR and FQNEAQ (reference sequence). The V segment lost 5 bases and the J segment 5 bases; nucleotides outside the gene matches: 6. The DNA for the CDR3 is TGTGCCAGCAGCCAGGGACAGCTAAACAATGAGCAGTTCTTC. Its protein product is CASSQGQLNNEQFF.

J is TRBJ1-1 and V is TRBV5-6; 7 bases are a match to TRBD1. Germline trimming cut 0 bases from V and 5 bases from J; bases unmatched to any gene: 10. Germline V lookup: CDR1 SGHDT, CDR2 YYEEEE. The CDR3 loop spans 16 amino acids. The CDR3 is CASSLGAGGGYTEAFF. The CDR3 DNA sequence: TGTGCCAGCAGCTTGGGCGCAGGGGGTGGGTATACTGAAGCTTTCTTT.

The CDR3 sequence: CASSLGTGPQRDTQYF. CDR3 DNA sequence: TGTGCCAGCAGCTTAGGGACAGGGCCCCAAAGAGATACGCAGTATTTT. The chain uses TRBV7-8 and TRBJ2-3; TRBD1 aligns across 8 bases. The CDR3 has 16 amino acids. J gave up 5 bases and V 1 base, and 8 bases lay outside the gene matches. Germline CDR1 and CDR2: SGHVS and FQNEAQ.

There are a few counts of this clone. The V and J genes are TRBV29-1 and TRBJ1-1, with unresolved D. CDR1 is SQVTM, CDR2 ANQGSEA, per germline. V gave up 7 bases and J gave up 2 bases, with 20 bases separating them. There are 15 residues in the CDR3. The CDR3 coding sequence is TGCAGCGCTACTTCTTCCGGGAGCCCAAACACTGAAGCTTTCTTT. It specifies CSATSSGSPNTEAFF. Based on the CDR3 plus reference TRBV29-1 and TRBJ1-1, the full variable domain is SAVISQKPSRDICQRGTSLTIQCQVDSQVTMMFWYRQQPGQSLTLIATANQGSEATYESGFVIDKFPISRPNLTFSTLTVSNMSPEDSSIYLCSATSSGSPNTEAFFGQGTRLTVV.

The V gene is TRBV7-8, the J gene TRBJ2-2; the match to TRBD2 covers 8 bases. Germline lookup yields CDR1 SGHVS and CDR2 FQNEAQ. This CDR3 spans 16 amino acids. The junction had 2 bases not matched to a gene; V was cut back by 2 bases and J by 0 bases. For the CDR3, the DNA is TGTGCCAGCAGCTTATCAGCGGGGGCGAACACCGGGGAGCTGTTTTTT. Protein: CASSLSAGANTGELFF.

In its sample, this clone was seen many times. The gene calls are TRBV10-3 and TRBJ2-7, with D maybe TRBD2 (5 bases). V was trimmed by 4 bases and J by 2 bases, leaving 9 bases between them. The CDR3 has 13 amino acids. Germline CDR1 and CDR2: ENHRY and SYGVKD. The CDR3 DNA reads TGTGCCATCAGTGCCCCCGGGGCCTACGAGCAGTACTTC. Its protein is CAISAPGAYEQYF.

This CDR3 reads CASRDAGGGADTQYF. As DNA, the CDR3 is TGTGCCAGCAGAGATGCAGGCGGGGGGGCAGATACGCAGTATTTT. The V gene is TRBV5-4, the J gene TRBJ2-3; TRBD2 matches 9 bases. Per germline, CDR1 SGHNT and CDR2 YYREEE (reference sequence). The CDR3 runs 15 residues. The J segment lost 4 bases and the V segment lost 5 bases, leaving 8 bases of the junction unmatched.

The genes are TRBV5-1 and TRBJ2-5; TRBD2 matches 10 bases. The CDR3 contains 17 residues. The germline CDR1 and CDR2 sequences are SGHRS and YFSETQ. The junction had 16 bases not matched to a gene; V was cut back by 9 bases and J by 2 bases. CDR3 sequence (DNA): TGCGCCACCAAAGGGGCTAGCGGGGGACTAATACAAGAGACCCAGTACTTC. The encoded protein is CATKGASGGLIQETQYF. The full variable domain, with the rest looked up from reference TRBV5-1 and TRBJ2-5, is KAGVTQTPRYLIKTRGQQVTLSCSPISGHRSVSWYQQTPGQGLQFLFEYFSETQRNKGNFPGRFSGRQFSNSRSEMNVSTLELGDSALYLCATKGASGGLIQETQYFGPGTRLLVL.

CDR3 protein: CASDRQGAYEQYF. The CDR3 DNA reads as TGTGCCAGCGACCGACAGGGGGCCTACGAGCAGTACTTC. V usage is TRBV2 and J usage is TRBJ2-7; 9 bases line up with TRBD1. This CDR3 has 13 amino acids. The junction had 4 bases not matched to a gene; V was cut back by 8 bases and J by 2 bases. Per the germline V gene, CDR1 is SNHLY and CDR2 is FYNNEI.

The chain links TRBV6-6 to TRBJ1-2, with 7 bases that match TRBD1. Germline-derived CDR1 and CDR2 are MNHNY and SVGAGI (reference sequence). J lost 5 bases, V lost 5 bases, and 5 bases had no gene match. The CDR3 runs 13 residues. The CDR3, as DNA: TGTGCCAGCAGTCCCGACAGGGCGTATGGCTACACCTTC. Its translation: CASSPDRAYGYTF.

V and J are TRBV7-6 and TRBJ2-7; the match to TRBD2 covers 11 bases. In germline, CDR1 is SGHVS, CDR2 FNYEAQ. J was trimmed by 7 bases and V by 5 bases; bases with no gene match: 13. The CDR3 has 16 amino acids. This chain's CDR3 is CASSLGVAGGPSEQYF. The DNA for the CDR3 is TGTGCCAGCAGCCTAGGGGTAGCGGGAGGGCCGAGTGAGCAGTACTTC.